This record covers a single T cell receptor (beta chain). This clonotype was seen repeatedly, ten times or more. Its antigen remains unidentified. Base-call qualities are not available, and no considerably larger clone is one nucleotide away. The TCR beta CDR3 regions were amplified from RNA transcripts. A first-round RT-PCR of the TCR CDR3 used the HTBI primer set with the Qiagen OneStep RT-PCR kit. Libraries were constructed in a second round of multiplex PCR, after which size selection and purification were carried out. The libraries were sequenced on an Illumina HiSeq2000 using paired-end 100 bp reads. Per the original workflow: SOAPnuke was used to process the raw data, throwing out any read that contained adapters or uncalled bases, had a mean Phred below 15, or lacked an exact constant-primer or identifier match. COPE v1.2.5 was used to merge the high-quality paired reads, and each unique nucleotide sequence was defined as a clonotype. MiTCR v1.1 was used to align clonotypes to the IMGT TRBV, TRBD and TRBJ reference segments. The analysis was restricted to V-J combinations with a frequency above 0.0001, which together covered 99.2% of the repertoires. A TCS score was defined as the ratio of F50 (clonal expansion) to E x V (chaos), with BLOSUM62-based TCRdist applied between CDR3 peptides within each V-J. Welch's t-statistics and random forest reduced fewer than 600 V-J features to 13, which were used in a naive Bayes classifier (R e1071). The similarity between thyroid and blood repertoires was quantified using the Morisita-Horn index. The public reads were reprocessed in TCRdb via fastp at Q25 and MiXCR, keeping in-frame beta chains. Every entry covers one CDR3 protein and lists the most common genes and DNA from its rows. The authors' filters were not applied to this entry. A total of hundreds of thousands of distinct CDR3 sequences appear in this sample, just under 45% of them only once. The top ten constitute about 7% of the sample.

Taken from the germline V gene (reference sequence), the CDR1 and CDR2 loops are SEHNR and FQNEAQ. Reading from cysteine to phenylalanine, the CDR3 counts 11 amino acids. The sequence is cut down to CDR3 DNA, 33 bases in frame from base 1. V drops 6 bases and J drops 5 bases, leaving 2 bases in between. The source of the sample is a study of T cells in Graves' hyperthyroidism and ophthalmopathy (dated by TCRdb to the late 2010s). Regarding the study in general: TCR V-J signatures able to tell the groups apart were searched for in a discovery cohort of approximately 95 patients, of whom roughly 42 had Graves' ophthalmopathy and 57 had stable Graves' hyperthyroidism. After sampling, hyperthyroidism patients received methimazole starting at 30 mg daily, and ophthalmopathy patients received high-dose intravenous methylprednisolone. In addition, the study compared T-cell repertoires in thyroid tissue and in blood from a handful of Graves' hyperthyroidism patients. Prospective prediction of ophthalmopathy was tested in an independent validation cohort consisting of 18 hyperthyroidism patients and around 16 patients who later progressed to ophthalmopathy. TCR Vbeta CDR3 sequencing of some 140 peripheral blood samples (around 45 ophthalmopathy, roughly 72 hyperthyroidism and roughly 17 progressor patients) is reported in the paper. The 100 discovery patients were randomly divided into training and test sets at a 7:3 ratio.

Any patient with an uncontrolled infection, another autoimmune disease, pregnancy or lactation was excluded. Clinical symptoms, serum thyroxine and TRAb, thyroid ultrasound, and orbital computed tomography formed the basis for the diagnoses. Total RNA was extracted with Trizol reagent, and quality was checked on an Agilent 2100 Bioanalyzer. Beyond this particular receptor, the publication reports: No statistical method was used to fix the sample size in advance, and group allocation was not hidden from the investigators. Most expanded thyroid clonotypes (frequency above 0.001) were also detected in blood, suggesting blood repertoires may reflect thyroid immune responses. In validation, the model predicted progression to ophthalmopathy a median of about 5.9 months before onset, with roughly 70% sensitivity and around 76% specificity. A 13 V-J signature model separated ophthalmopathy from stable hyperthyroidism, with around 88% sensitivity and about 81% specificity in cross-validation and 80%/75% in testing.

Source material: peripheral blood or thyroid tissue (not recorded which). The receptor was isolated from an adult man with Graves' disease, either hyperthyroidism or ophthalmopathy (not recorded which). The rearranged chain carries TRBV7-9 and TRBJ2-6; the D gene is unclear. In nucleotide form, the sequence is TGTGCCAGCAGTAGGGCCAACGTCCTGACTTTC. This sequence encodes CASSRANVLTF.